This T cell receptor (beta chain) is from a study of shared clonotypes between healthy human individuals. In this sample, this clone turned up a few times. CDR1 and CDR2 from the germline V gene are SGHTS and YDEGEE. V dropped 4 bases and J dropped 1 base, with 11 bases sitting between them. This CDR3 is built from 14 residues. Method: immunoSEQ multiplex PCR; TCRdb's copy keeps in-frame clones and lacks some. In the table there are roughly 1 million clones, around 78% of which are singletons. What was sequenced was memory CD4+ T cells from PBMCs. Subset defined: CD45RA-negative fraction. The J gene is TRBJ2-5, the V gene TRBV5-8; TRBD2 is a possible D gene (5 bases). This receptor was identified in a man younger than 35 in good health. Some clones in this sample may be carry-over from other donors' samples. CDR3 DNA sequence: TGTGCCAGCAGCCCGGGAAGCGCCCAAGAGACCCAGTACTTC. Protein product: CASSPGSAQETQYF.